The clone carrying this T cell receptor (beta chain) was counted only a few times. This record belongs to a study of T cell responses to AZD1222 COVID-19 vaccine. Using immunoSEQ multiplex PCR, the repertoire was profiled, and TCRdb retains in-frame clones only, with some absent. This table has 150,000 to 200,000 clones, around 94% appearing once. The CDR3 consists of 15 residues. Germline V gene lookup returns CDR1 MDHEN and CDR2 SYDVKM. V dropped 5 bases and J dropped 7 bases, with 17 bases sitting between them. The TCR originated in an adult in good health. This chain joins TRBV28 and TRBJ1-4; no reliable D call. Sequencing used peripheral blood, obtained on day 0 of AZD1222 vaccination. The CDR3 DNA sequence: TGTGCCAGCAGTGAAACAGAAATGGGCGGTGAAAAACTGTTTTTT. Its protein product is CASSETEMGGEKLFF. Looking up the rest from reference TRBV28 and TRBJ1-4 gives the full variable domain: DVKVTQSSRYLVKRTGEKVFLECVQDMDHENMFWYRQDPGLGLRLIYFSYDVKMKEKGDIPEGYSVSREKKERFSLILESASTNQTSMYLCASSETEMGGEKLFFGSGTQLSVL.